Presented here are 24 T cell receptor beta chains from one specimen sequenced in a study of cytomegalovirus exposure and HLA in healthy donors. A multiplex PCR was run with 60 Vbeta primers and 13 Jbeta primers. The assay was immunoSEQ multiplex PCR, and TCRdb's table has in-frame clones only and misses some. The sample totals around 53,000 clones. Sequencing was performed on PBMCs. The receptors come from a male donor in good health and CMV-seropositive.

This chain links TRBV11-3 with TRBJ1-5; weak D call: TRBD1 (5 bases). CDR3 size: 16 residues. The V gene's germline CDR1 is SGHNT and CDR2 YENEEA. Trimming stripped 4 bases from V and 5 bases from J, with 18 bases between. In DNA, the CDR3 is TGTGCCAGCAGCTCCTCGGACAAGGAAAAGGATCAGCCCCAGCATTTT. This encodes CASSSSDKEKDQPQHF.

The rearrangement uses TRBV13 and TRBJ2-2, with 8 bases that match TRBD2. Germline-derived CDR1 and CDR2 are PRHDT and FYEKMQ (reference sequence). After removal of 0 bases from V and 7 bases from J, the junction contained 7 bases not matched to a gene. The CDR3 runs to 16 residues. Written as DNA, the CDR3 is TGTGCCAGCAGCTTAGGCCCCGGGGGGGATGACGGGGAGCTGTTTTTT. It specifies CASSLGPGGDDGELFF.

The chain joins TRBV30 to TRBJ1-5; D is ambiguous. Trimming took off 2 bases at V and 4 bases at J, with 9 bases between the two ends. Germline V gene lookup returns CDR1 GTSNPN and CDR2 SVGIG (reference sequence). The CDR3 runs to 13 residues. The CDR3 DNA is TGTGCCTGGAGTATGCGGGGAAATCAGCCCCAGCATTTT. Protein product: CAWSMRGNQPQHF.

The V gene is TRBV29-1, the J gene TRBJ1-4; 7 bases align to TRBD1. This CDR3 region has 13 residues. CDR1 is SQVTM, CDR2 ANQGSEA, per germline. After removal of 3 bases from V and 2 bases from J, the junction contained 0 bases not matched to a gene. Here the CDR3 reads CSVEGQTNEKLFF. CDR3 in DNA: TGCAGCGTTGAGGGACAGACTAATGAAAAACTGTTTTTT. The variable domain in full, completed from reference TRBV29-1 and TRBJ1-4, reads SAVISQKPSRDICQRGTSLTIQCQVDSQVTMMFWYRQQPGQSLTLIATANQGSEATYESGFVIDKFPISRPNLTFSTLTVSNMSPEDSSIYLCSVEGQTNEKLFFGSGTQLSVL.

V gene TRBV7-6 combines with J gene TRBJ1-1; weak D call: TRBD1 (5 bases). The V end was cut by 4 bases, the J end by 0 bases, with 6 bases between. Germline CDR1 is SGHVS and CDR2 is FNYEAQ. There are 13 residues in the CDR3. Here the CDR3 DNA reads TGTGCCAGCAGCTCGACAGTGAACACTGAAGCTTTCTTT. Translating gives CASSSTVNTEAFF.

The chain employs TRBV5-1 and TRBJ2-1; 12 nucleotides align to TRBD2. Germline lookup yields CDR1 SGHRS and CDR2 YFSETQ. This CDR3 has 18 amino acids. After removal of 2 bases from V and 0 bases from J, the junction contained 6 bases not matched to a gene. In DNA form, the CDR3 reads TGCGCCAGCAGCTTCCGACTAGCGGGGGCTTACTCCTACAATGAGCAGTTCTTC. Its protein product is CASSFRLAGAYSYNEQFF. Drawing the rest from reference TRBV5-1 and TRBJ2-1, the complete variable domain is KAGVTQTPRYLIKTRGQQVTLSCSPISGHRSVSWYQQTPGQGLQFLFEYFSETQRNKGNFPGRFSGRQFSNSRSEMNVSTLELGDSALYLCASSFRLAGAYSYNEQFFGPGTRLTVL.

For the CDR3, the DNA is TGCGCCAGCAGCCAAGAGACAGGGGGTGCCTATGGCTACACCTTC. It is translated as CASSQETGGAYGYTF. J is TRBJ1-2 and V is TRBV4-3, with 9 bases that match TRBD1. Germline assignment: CDR1 LGHNA and CDR2 YSLEER. Trimming at V came to 0 bases and at J to 4 bases, leaving 3 bases not matched to a gene. The CDR3 is 15 residues long.

The chain links TRBV28 to TRBJ2-7; a weak D match, TRBD2 (5 bases). CDR3 length equals 15 residues. Germline values: CDR1 MDHEN, CDR2 SYDVKM. Trimming removed 2 bases from V and 1 base from J, with 12 bases in between. The CDR3 spells CASSLRLARSYEQYF. CDR3 bases: TGTGCCAGCAGTTTAAGGCTAGCTCGGTCCTACGAGCAGTACTTC.

The V call is TRBV5-1, the J call TRBJ2-3, with 14 bases matching TRBD2. From germline, CDR1 is SGHRS and CDR2 YFSETQ. V was clipped by 2 bases and J by 5 bases; unmatched bases: 13. The CDR3 runs to 19 residues. The CDR3 DNA reads as TGCGCCAGCAGCTTCCCCGGAAGGACTAGCGGGGGGAGTGTAGATACGCAGTATTTT. Its translation: CASSFPGRTSGGSVDTQYF.

For the CDR3, the DNA is TGTGCCAGCAGCATTGGACTAGCGGGGGTCTCCTACGAGCAGTACTTC. As protein: CASSIGLAGVSYEQYF. V usage is TRBV7-2 and J usage is TRBJ2-7; 13 bases are a match to TRBD2. The CDR3 length is 16 residues. V lost 5 bases, J lost 0 bases, and 4 bases stayed unmatched. From germline, CDR1 is SGHTA and CDR2 FQGNSA.

V is TRBV29-1 and J is TRBJ1-2, with D unclear. Germline CDR1 and CDR2: SQVTM and ANQGSEA. CDR3 length equals 13 residues. V lost 0 bases and J lost 4, with 9 bases in between. The CDR3 DNA reads TGCAGCGTTGAAGAGGAGGCATCCTATGGCTACACCTTC. Protein product: CSVEEEASYGYTF.

The chain recombines TRBV7-9 with TRBJ2-1, with a tentative D call TRBD1 (5 bases). V gave up 8 bases and J gave up 5 bases, with 13 bases separating them. Germline assignment: CDR1 SEHNR and CDR2 FQNEAQ (reference sequence). The CDR3 has 13 residues. The CDR3 reads CASGSRDDNEQFF. CDR3 DNA sequence: TGTGCCAGCGGATCCAGGGATGACAATGAGCAGTTCTTC.

The rearrangement joins TRBV11-1 to TRBJ2-7, with 8 nucleotides matching TRBD2. The junction had 3 bases not matched to a gene; V was cut back by 6 bases and J by 5 bases. Germline V gene data show CDR1 as SGHAT and CDR2 as FQDESV (reference sequence). This CDR3 contains 12 residues. CDR3 coding DNA: TGTGCCAGCAGAAGAGCGGGGGACGAGCAGTACTTC. The encoded protein is CASRRAGDEQYF.

The chain has TRBV7-8 and TRBJ2-1; 7 bases match TRBD2. V shed 5 bases and J 4 bases; nucleotides not matched to a gene: 2. There are 13 residues in the CDR3. The V gene's germline CDR1 is SGHVS and CDR2 FQNEAQ. The CDR3 sequence: CASSLGRYNEQFF. As DNA, the CDR3 is TGTGCCAGCAGCCTCGGGAGGTACAATGAGCAGTTCTTC.

The chain has TRBV5-4 and TRBJ2-2, with a weak D call TRBD1 (6 bases). Trimming left V 3 bases short and J 1 base short, with 10 bases between. CDR1 is SGHNT and CDR2 is YYREEE in the germline V gene (reference sequence). CDR3 size: 15 residues. The CDR3 DNA is TGTGCCAGCAGCTCACCGGGACAGAACACCGGGGAGCTGTTTTTT. This gives the protein CASSSPGQNTGELFF.

The V call is TRBV5-1, the J call TRBJ1-1; D uncertain. The CDR3 consists of 15 residues. The V and J ends lost 0 bases and 3 bases respectively, with 12 bases between them. In germline, CDR1 is SGHRS, CDR2 YFSETQ. CDR3 nucleotides: TGCGCCAGCAGCTTGGACGGGGTGATGGACACTGAAGCTTTCTTT. Its protein product is CASSLDGVMDTEAFF.

This rearrangement joins TRBV4-2 to TRBJ2-7, with 8 bases lining up with TRBD2. The V gene end was trimmed by 2 bases and the J gene end by 6 bases; junction bases not matched to a gene: 6. This CDR3 is built from 14 residues. The V gene's germline CDR1 is LGHNA and CDR2 YNFKEQ. The CDR3 bases are TGTGCCAGCAGCCAAACGGGGGGGCCTGGCGAGCAGTACTTC. Translation gives CASSQTGGPGEQYF.

This chain joins TRBV4-3 and TRBJ1-1; D unresolved. CDR1 is LGHNA, CDR2 YSLEER, per germline. V was pared by 0 bases and J by 0 bases, with 11 bases between. This CDR3 has 16 amino acids. Written as DNA, the CDR3 is TGCGCCAGCAGCCAAGATGCGAATGCCATGAACACTGAAGCTTTCTTT. Translated: CASSQDANAMNTEAFF.

This chain joins TRBV28 and TRBJ2-1; weak D call: TRBD1 (5 bases). The CDR3 spans 15 residues. With 7 bases removed from V and 0 bases from J, the gap between germline ends came to 13 bases. Germline CDR1 MDHEN, CDR2 SYDVKM. The CDR3 reads CASTSTDTSYNEQFF. As DNA, the CDR3 is TGTGCCAGCACCTCGACAGACACCTCCTACAATGAGCAGTTCTTC.

The rearrangement joins TRBV7-8 to TRBJ2-3; TRBD2 agrees at 8 bases. The CDR3 has 17 residues. V shed 2 bases, J shed 2 bases, and the junction held 9 bases outside the gene matches. Germline CDR1 and CDR2: SGHVS and FQNEAQ. This CDR3 is CASSLPENSGVTDTQYF. The CDR3 DNA reads TGTGCCAGCAGCTTACCCGAGAATAGCGGGGTCACAGATACGCAGTATTTT.

The rearrangement links TRBV7-8 to TRBJ2-3; 14 positions agree with TRBD2. The germline V gene has CDR1 SGHVS and CDR2 FQNEAQ. This CDR3 region has 20 residues. J lost 5 bases, V lost 5 bases, and 18 bases had no gene match. DNA of the CDR3: TGTGCCAGCAGCCCGCGACTAGCGGGGGGGCAGACTCTGAAGAGAGATACGCAGTATTTT. Its translation: CASSPRLAGGQTLKRDTQYF.

The chain employs TRBV18 and TRBJ1-3; D gene ambiguous. The V and J ends lost 5 bases and 0 bases respectively, with 14 bases between them. The germline gives CDR1 KGHSH, CDR2 LQKENI. The CDR3 is made up of 16 amino acids. In DNA, the CDR3 is TGTGCCAGCTCATTGGCAAATACCAACTCTGGAAACACCATATATTTT. Translation: CASSLANTNSGNTIYF.

V and J are TRBV5-1 and TRBJ2-3; perhaps TRBD1 as D (6 bases). CDR3 size: 16 residues. The V gene's germline CDR1 is SGHRS and CDR2 YFSETQ. V was clipped by 4 bases and J by 1 base, with 16 bases between them. Written as DNA, the CDR3 is TGCGCCAGCAGCCGCTTACAGGGATTAGGCACAGATACGCAGTATTTT. It yields the protein CASSRLQGLGTDTQYF.

J is TRBJ2-7 and V is TRBV7-2; 9 bases are a match to TRBD1. The length of the CDR3 is 15 residues. J was trimmed by 4 bases and V by 0 bases; bases with no gene match: 4. Germline CDR1 SGHTA, CDR2 FQGNSA. CDR3 bases: TGTGCCAGCAGCTTAGCCGGGACAGGGACGTACGAGCAGTACTTC. Its protein is CASSLAGTGTYEQYF.